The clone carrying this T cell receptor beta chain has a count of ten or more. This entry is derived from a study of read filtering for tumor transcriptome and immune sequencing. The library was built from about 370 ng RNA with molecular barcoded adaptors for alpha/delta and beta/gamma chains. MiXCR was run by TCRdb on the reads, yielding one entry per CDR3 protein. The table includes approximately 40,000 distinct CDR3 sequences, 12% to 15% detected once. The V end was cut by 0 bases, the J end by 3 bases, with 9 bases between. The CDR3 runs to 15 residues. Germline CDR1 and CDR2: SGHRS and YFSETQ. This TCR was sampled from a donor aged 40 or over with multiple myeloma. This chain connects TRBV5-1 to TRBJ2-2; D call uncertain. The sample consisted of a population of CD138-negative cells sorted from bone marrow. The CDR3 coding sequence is TGCGCCAGCAGCTTGGTGGGCCAGTACACCGGGGAGCTGTTTTTT. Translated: CASSLVGQYTGELFF.